Listed here are 28 T cell receptor beta chains from one sample, sequenced in a study of PD-1 blockade in mismatch repair-deficient tumors. Libraries were prepared by immunoSEQ multiplex PCR; TCRdb keeps only in-frame clonotypes and omits some of them. The table records 80,000 to 100,000 clones, over 75% of them present only once. Sequences were derived from peripheral blood, sampled 12 weeks after starting pembrolizumab. These receptors all come from an adult with mismatch repair-deficient cancer.

This chain links TRBV11-3 with TRBJ2-3; 10 bases fit TRBD1. J gave up 0 bases and V 6 bases, and 15 bases lay outside the gene matches. Per germline, CDR1 SGHNT and CDR2 YENEEA. The CDR3 is 19 residues long. The CDR3 region is CASSFSLGTGATSTDTQYF. CDR3 coding DNA: TGTGCCAGCAGTTTCTCTTTGGGGACAGGGGCCACTAGCACAGATACGCAGTATTTT. Filled out from reference TRBV11-3 and TRBJ2-3, the complete variable domain reads EAGVVQSPRYKIIEKKQPVAFWCNPISGHNTLYWYLQNLGQGPELLIRYENEEAVDDSQLPKDRFSAERLKGVDSTLKIQPAELGDSAVYLCASSFSLGTGATSTDTQYFGPGTRLTVL.

This clone was detected a few times. The rearrangement uses TRBV27 and TRBJ1-5, with D tentatively TRBD1 (6 bases). V lost 5 bases and J lost 4, with 15 bases in between. CDR3 length: 15 amino acids. Germline V gene lookup returns CDR1 MNHEY and CDR2 SMNVEV (reference sequence). CDR3 residues: CASSPIAGDNQPQHF. CDR3 nucleotide sequence: TGTGCCAGCAGTCCAATAGCAGGGGATAATCAGCCCCAGCATTTT.

This chain connects TRBV11-3 to TRBJ2-5; D call uncertain. The CDR3 is 14 amino acids. CDR1 and CDR2 (germline): SGHNT, YENEEA. V was clipped by 5 bases and J by 2 bases, with 12 bases between them. The CDR3 is CASSPHSAQETQYF. CDR3 DNA: TGTGCCAGCAGCCCCCATTCGGCGCAAGAGACCCAGTACTTC. The variable domain in full, completed from reference TRBV11-3 and TRBJ2-5, reads EAGVVQSPRYKIIEKKQPVAFWCNPISGHNTLYWYLQNLGQGPELLIRYENEEAVDDSQLPKDRFSAERLKGVDSTLKIQPAELGDSAVYLCASSPHSAQETQYFGPGTRLLVL.

This chain links TRBV7-6 with TRBJ2-2; 9 bases are shared with TRBD1. CDR1 is SGHVS, CDR2 FNYEAQ, per germline. V shed 1 base and J 3 bases; nucleotides not matched to a gene: 0. The length of the CDR3 is 15 residues. The chain's CDR3 is CASSLDRGHTGELFF. The CDR3 bases are TGTGCCAGCAGCTTAGACAGGGGGCACACCGGGGAGCTGTTTTTT.

The chain uses TRBV9 and TRBJ2-1; 12 bases align to TRBD2. Germline CDR1 SGDLS, CDR2 YYNGEE. There are 15 residues in the CDR3. V shed 3 bases and J 9 bases; nucleotides not matched to a gene: 7. The CDR3 protein is CASSGGLAGHLEQFF. The CDR3 DNA follows: TGTGCCAGCAGCGGAGGACTAGCGGGGCATCTTGAGCAGTTCTTC.

The table lists this clone with a few counts. This chain uses TRBV15 with TRBJ2-3; no definite D call. The CDR3 runs to 15 residues. Trimming took off 4 bases at V and 2 bases at J, with 13 bases between the two ends. The germline gives CDR1 LNHNV, CDR2 YYDKDF (reference sequence). CDR3 in DNA: TGTGCCACCAGCACCCTAACACCTTACACAGATACGCAGTATTTT. Encoded protein: CATSTLTPYTDTQYF.

The rearrangement joins TRBV9 to TRBJ2-7; tentatively, D is TRBD1 (6 bases). The ends were cut back, 3 bases at V and 3 bases at J, with 13 bases in the middle. Germline V gives CDR1 SGDLS, CDR2 YYNGEE. This CDR3 contains 14 residues. The CDR3, as DNA: TGTGCCAGCAGCGCGGACAGTTCCTACTACGAGCAGTACTTC. As protein: CASSADSSYYEQYF.

The J gene is TRBJ2-2, the V gene TRBV5-1; TRBD1 is a possible D gene (6 bases). Germline assignment: CDR1 SGHRS and CDR2 YFSETQ. The CDR3 consists of 16 residues. V shed 4 bases and J shed 3 bases, with 16 bases lying between them. In DNA, the CDR3 is TGCGCCAGCAGCGCCTTCCGGGACATTCACACCGGGGAGCTGTTTTTT. As protein: CASSAFRDIHTGELFF.

This chain connects TRBV9 to TRBJ2-7; D unclear. The CDR3 loop spans 14 amino acids. Trimming stripped 0 bases from V and 2 bases from J, with 9 bases between. Germline CDR1 and CDR2: SGDLS and YYNGEE. CDR3 DNA: TGTGCCAGCAGCGTAGGCAAGACACCCTACGAGCAGTACTTC. Translating gives CASSVGKTPYEQYF.

The chain combines TRBV11-2 with TRBJ2-7, with D possibly TRBD2 on 5 matching bases. This CDR3 has 15 residues. Germline values: CDR1 SGHAT, CDR2 FQNNGV. Trimming stripped 0 bases from V and 2 bases from J, with 11 bases between. The CDR3 DNA reads as TGTGCCAGCAGCTTAGAGATAGGAGGCCCCTACGAGCAGTACTTC. It yields the protein CASSLEIGGPYEQYF. Using reference TRBV11-2 and TRBJ2-7 for the parts outside the CDR3, the full variable domain is EAGVAQSPRYKIIEKRQSVAFWCNPISGHATLYWYQQILGQGPKLLIQFQNNGVVDDSQLPKDRFSAERLKGVDSTLKIQPAKLEDSAVYLCASSLEIGGPYEQYFGPGTRLTVT.

This rearrangement joins TRBV9 to TRBJ2-7, with TRBD2 matching over 11 bases. V was pared by 4 bases and J by 4 bases, with 4 bases of the junction left unmatched. This CDR3 region has 14 residues. Germline-derived CDR1 and CDR2 are SGDLS and YYNGEE. In DNA, the CDR3 is TGTGCCAGCAGCCCTAGCGGGAGGTATTACGAGCAGTACTTC. Amino acids: CASSPSGRYYEQYF.

This clone occurred a few times. The CDR3 DNA reads TGTGCCAGCAGTGGATTCAGGGGGACGGGCCTGGGAGGAGCTGAAGCTTTCTTT. Translated, it gives CASSGFRGTGLGGAEAFF. V usage is TRBV6-1 and J usage is TRBJ1-1; 7 bases agree with TRBD1. This CDR3 is built from 18 residues. The J segment lost 6 bases and the V segment lost 4 bases, leaving 20 bases of the junction unmatched. Germline CDR1 reads MNHNS; CDR2 reads SASEGT.

This chain links TRBV5-6 with TRBJ2-1, with 10 nucleotides matching TRBD2. The CDR3 covers 14 residues. Germline CDR1 SGHDT, CDR2 YYEEEE. The V and J ends lost 4 bases and 9 bases, in that order; junction bases with no gene match: 7. This CDR3 reads CASSPASGRREQFF. In nucleotides, the CDR3 is TGTGCCAGCAGCCCTGCTAGCGGGAGACGTGAGCAGTTCTTC.

The rearrangement joins TRBV25-1 to TRBJ1-4; TRBD1 might be the D (6 bases). This CDR3 contains 16 residues. Between the trimmed V and J ends, which lost 4 bases and 1 base, there was a span of 13 bases. From germline, CDR1 is MGHDK and CDR2 SYGVNS. The CDR3 reads CASSAIRGETNEKLFF. The DNA of the CDR3 is TGTGCCAGCAGTGCAATCAGGGGAGAAACTAATGAAAAACTGTTTTTT.

The CDR3 sequence: CASSLEGRDEGTDTQYF. CDR3 coding DNA: TGCGCCAGCAGCTTGGAGGGCAGGGATGAGGGCACAGATACGCAGTATTTT. The chain recombines TRBV5-1 with TRBJ2-3, with D possibly being TRBD1 (5 bases). Germline CDR1 and CDR2: SGHRS and YFSETQ. The V and J ends lost 0 bases and 1 base respectively, with 15 bases between them. CDR3 length: 17 amino acids. The full variable domain, rest sourced from reference TRBV5-1 and TRBJ2-3, is KAGVTQTPRYLIKTRGQQVTLSCSPISGHRSVSWYQQTPGQGLQFLFEYFSETQRNKGNFPGRFSGRQFSNSRSEMNVSTLELGDSALYLCASSLEGRDEGTDTQYFGPGTRLTVL.

The sample holds many counts of this clone. V and J are TRBV5-1 and TRBJ2-7; TRBD2 is a possible D gene (5 bases). V lost 5 bases to trimming and J lost 3 bases, with 18 bases between them. The CDR3 is 15 residues long. Germline CDR1 reads SGHRS; CDR2 reads YFSETQ. The CDR3 DNA sequence: TGCGCCAGCAGACCGGACCCTAGTGGACTCTACGAGCAGTACTTC. Amino acids: CASRPDPSGLYEQYF.

This sequence joins TRBV27 and TRBJ2-7; 7 nucleotides agree with TRBD2. This CDR3 has 17 residues. After removal of 5 bases from V and 5 bases from J, the junction contained 18 bases not matched to a gene. Germline CDR1 MNHEY, CDR2 SMNVEV (reference sequence). The CDR3 loop is CASSPKTSNVIFDEQYF. CDR3 nucleotides: TGTGCCAGCAGTCCAAAGACTAGCAATGTAATTTTCGACGAGCAGTACTTC.

The chain employs TRBV6-5 and TRBJ2-1; TRBD2 agrees at 13 bases. The CDR3 extends over 16 amino acids. Trimming took 2 bases from V and 9 from J; bases not matched to a gene: 7. Germline lookup yields CDR1 MNHEY and CDR2 SVGAGI. The CDR3 coding sequence is TGTGCCAGCAGTTACATAGGGACTAGCGGGAAACCTGAGCAGTTCTTC. As protein: CASSYIGTSGKPEQFF.

The CDR3 is CASSFVLVQNTEAFF. In DNA, the CDR3 is TGTGCCAGCAGCTTTGTCTTGGTACAGAACACTGAAGCTTTCTTT. The chain recombines TRBV7-2 with TRBJ1-1; no clear D gene. This CDR3 is 15 amino acids long. Germline-derived CDR1 and CDR2 are SGHTA and FQGNSA. V was clipped by 3 bases and J by 1 base, with 12 bases between them. Combining the CDR3 with reference TRBV7-2 and TRBJ1-1 gives the whole variable domain GAGVSQSPSNKVTEKGKDVELRCDPISGHTALYWYRQSLGQGLEFLIYFQGNSAPDKSGLPSDRFSAERTGGSVSTLTIQRTQQEDSAVYLCASSFVLVQNTEAFFGQGTRLTVV.

This clone was found a few times. The chain couples TRBV7-8 to TRBJ1-3; a weak D match, TRBD1 (5 bases). Trimming removed 5 bases from V and 2 bases from J, with 10 bases in between. The CDR3 spans 14 residues. The V gene's germline CDR1 is SGHVS and CDR2 FQNEAQ. The CDR3 is CASSQRGAGNTIYF. DNA for the CDR3: TGTGCCAGCAGCCAACGAGGGGCTGGAAACACCATATATTTT.

In DNA, the CDR3 is TGTGCCTGGAGCTCCTCGACAGGGGATGCTTTCTTT. Translated, it gives CAWSSSTGDAFF. J is TRBJ1-1 and V is TRBV30; the match to TRBD1 covers 8 bases. Germline CDR1 GTSNPN, CDR2 SVGIG (reference sequence). The CDR3 has 12 residues. The V and J ends lost 3 bases and 11 bases, in that order; junction bases with no gene match: 8. Drawing the rest from reference TRBV30 and TRBJ1-1, the complete variable domain is SQTIHQWPATLVQPVGSPLSLECTVEGTSNPNLYWYRQAAGRGLQLLFYSVGIGQISSEVPQNLSASRPQDRQFILSSKKLLLSDSGFYLCAWSSSTGDAFFGQGTRLTVV.

This clone was seen more than once but under ten times. This sequence joins TRBV5-3 and TRBJ1-4; D uncertain. TRBV5-3 is an ORF, with its function uncertain. This CDR3 has 13 residues. Trimming pared 4 bases from V and 8 bases from J, leaving 12 bases between. CDR3 nucleotide sequence: TGTGCCAGAAGCCCCCCGTTGGACGAAAAACTGTTTTTT. Amino acids: CARSPPLDEKLFF.

Only a few counts were recorded for this clone. This chain joins TRBV5-4 and TRBJ2-7; TRBD2 matches at 10 bases. The CDR3 length is 15 residues. Unmatched junction bases numbered 5, after V lost 2 bases and J lost 3 bases. The germline gives CDR1 SGHNT, CDR2 YYREEE (reference sequence). Here the CDR3 DNA reads TGTGCCAGCAGCTTTACCGGGACTAGCGTCTACGAGCAGTACTTC. Its translation is CASSFTGTSVYEQYF.

This clone was seen more than once but under ten times. J is TRBJ1-5 and V is TRBV29-1, with TRBD1 identical over 11 bases. CDR3 size: 15 residues. Looked up from germline, CDR1 is SQVTM and CDR2 is ANQGSEA. After removal of 6 bases from V and 5 bases from J, the junction contained 9 bases not matched to a gene. The CDR3 bases are TGCAGCGTAAAGGACAGGGGGCTAGGGGATCAGCCCCAGCATTTT. Amino acids: CSVKDRGLGDQPQHF.

V and J are TRBV7-2 and TRBJ1-2; D uncertain. The V end was cut by 4 bases, the J end by 2 bases, with 17 bases between. The CDR3 is 16 residues long. Per germline, CDR1 SGHTA and CDR2 FQGNSA. CDR3 sequence reads: CASSSSLIDGNYGYTF. CDR3 coding DNA: TGTGCCAGCAGCTCTTCCCTTATAGACGGGAACTATGGCTACACCTTC.

This chain links TRBV14 with TRBJ2-1; D unclear. The germline gives CDR1 SGHDN, CDR2 FVKESK. This CDR3 contains 14 residues. Trimming stripped 3 bases from V and 6 bases from J, with 12 bases between. Here the CDR3 DNA reads TGTGCCAGCAGCCACAGACCCCGGGTCAATGAGCAGTTCTTC. Protein: CASSHRPRVNEQFF.

This clone was counted a few times. The chain links TRBV7-3 to TRBJ1-1, with TRBD1 matching 12 bases. Trimming at V came to 5 bases and at J to 4 bases, leaving 8 bases not matched to a gene. Germline CDR1 SGHTA, CDR2 FQGTGA. This CDR3 is built from 16 residues. CDR3 sequence: CASSVGTGGFGTEAFF. The CDR3 nucleotides are TGTGCCAGCAGCGTCGGGACAGGGGGCTTTGGCACTGAAGCTTTCTTT.

V and J are TRBV5-1 and TRBJ2-3, with a weak D call TRBD2 (6 bases). The germline V and J ends were trimmed by 5 bases and 5 bases, with 12 bases remaining between them. This CDR3 is built from 13 residues. CDR1 and CDR2 from the germline V gene are SGHRS and YFSETQ. This chain's CDR3 is CASREGSVDTQYF. The DNA for the CDR3 is TGCGCCAGCAGGGAGGGGTCGGTAGATACGCAGTATTTT.